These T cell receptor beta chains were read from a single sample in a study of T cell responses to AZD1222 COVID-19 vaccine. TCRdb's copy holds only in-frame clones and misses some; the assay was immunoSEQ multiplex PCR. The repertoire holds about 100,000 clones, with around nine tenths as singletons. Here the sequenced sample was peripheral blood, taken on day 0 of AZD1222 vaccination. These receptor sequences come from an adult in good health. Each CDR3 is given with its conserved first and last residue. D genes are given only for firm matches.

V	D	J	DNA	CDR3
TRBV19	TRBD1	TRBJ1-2	TGTGCCAGTTCCGACAGGGGGAGTATTGGCTATGGCTACACCTTC	CASSDRGSIGYGYTF
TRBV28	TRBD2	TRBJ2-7	TGTGCCAGCAGTTTATATGATAGCGGGAGGGGTTACTACGAGCAGTACTTC	CASSLYDSGRGYYEQYF
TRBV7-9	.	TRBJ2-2	TGTGCCAGCAGTTCCACAGGGACCGGGGAGCTGTTTTTT	CASSSTGTGELFF
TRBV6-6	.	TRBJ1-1	TGTGCCAGCAGTTACTCGGGCAGCATGAACACTGAAGCTTTCTTT	CASSYSGSMNTEAFF
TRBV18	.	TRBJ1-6	TGTGCCAGCTCACCGGCCAGTAGCCTTAATTCACCCCTCCACTTT	CASSPASSLNSPLHF
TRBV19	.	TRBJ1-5	TGTGCCAGTAGTATTTGGCCAGGCAATCAGCCCCAGCATTTT	CASSIWPGNQPQHF
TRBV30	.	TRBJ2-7	TGTGCCTGGAGTGTTCAGAGCGTCAACGAGCAGTACTTC	CAWSVQSVNEQYF
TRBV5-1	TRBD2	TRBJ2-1	TGCGCCAGCAGCCGCCCGACTAGCGGGAGGGGGACCTACAATGAGCAGTTCTTC	CASSRPTSGRGTYNEQFF
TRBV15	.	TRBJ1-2	TGTGCCACCAGCAGAGCCGAGCGCTCCTATGGCTACACCTTC	CATSRAERSYGYTF
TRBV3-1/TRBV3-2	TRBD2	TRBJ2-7	TGTGCCAGCAGCCTCGGGACTAGCGGCTACGAGCAGTACTTC	CASSLGTSGYEQYF
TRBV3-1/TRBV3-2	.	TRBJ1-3	TGTGCCAGCAGCCAAGGAGGAAACACCATATATTTT	CASSQGGNTIYF
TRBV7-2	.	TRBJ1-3	TGTGCCAGCAGCTTGCAGGGAAACACCATATATTTT	CASSLQGNTIYF
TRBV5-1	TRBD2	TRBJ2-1	TGCGCCAGCAGGCTTATAACCGGGACTAGCTACAATGAGCAGTTCTTC	CASRLITGTSYNEQFF
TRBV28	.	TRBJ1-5	TGTGCCAGCAGTTTATACAGGGAATGGAATCAGCCCCAGCATTTT	CASSLYREWNQPQHF
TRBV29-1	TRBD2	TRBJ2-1	TGCAGCAAAAGCGGGAGTGACTACAATGAGCAGTTCTTC	CSKSGSDYNEQFF
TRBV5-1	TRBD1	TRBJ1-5	TGCGCCAGCAGCGAAACAGGGGACCCAAATCAGCCCCAGCATTTT	CASSETGDPNQPQHF
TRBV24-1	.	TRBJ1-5	TGTGCCACCAGTGACACAGGGATAGGAAATCAGCCCCAGCATTTT	CATSDTGIGNQPQHF
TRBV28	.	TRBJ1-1	TGTGCCAGCAAGGGGACACCGAACACTGAAGCTTTCTTT	CASKGTPNTEAFF
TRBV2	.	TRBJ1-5	TGTGCCAGCAGTGCAACTACAGGTGATCAGCCCCAGCATTTT	CASSATTGDQPQHF
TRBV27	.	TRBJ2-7	TGTGCCAGCAGTCCTCTGGGGGCGGGAGAATACGAGCAGTACTTC	CASSPLGAGEYEQYF
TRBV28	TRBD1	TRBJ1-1	TGTGCCAGCAGTTCACCGGGACAGGGGAATACTGAAGCTTTCTTT	CASSSPGQGNTEAFF
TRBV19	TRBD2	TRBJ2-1	TGTGCCACCAGTAACCCCCACGGGACTAGCGGGAATATTGAGCAGTTCTTC	CATSNPHGTSGNIEQFF
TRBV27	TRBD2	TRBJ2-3	TGTGCCAGCAGTCCCGGGGAGGGGAGGCAGTATTTT	CASSPGEGRQYF
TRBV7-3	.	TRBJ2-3	TGTGCCAGCAGCTTAATTCCATGGGATACGCAGTATTTT	CASSLIPWDTQYF
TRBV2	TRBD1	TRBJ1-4	TGTGCCAGCATCCGGGACAGATATGAAAAACTGTTTTTT	CASIRDRYEKLFF
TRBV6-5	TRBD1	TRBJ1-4	TGTGCCAGCACCTACAGGGGGCAGACTAATGAAAAACTGTTTTTT	CASTYRGQTNEKLFF
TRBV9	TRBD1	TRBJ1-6	TGTGCCAGCAGCCTAACCGCCGGGACAGAGAATTCACCCCTCCACTTT	CASSLTAGTENSPLHF
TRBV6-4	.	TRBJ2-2	TGTGCCAGCAGTGAAGGGACATCCACCGGGGAGCTGTTTTTT	CASSEGTSTGELFF
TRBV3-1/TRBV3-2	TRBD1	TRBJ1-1	TGTGCCAGCAGCAACCTCGGACAGGGGAGGACTGAAGCTTTCTTT	CASSNLGQGRTEAFF
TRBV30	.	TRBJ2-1	TGTGCCTGGAAAGGTTACTCCTACAATGAGCAGTTCTTC	CAWKGYSYNEQFF
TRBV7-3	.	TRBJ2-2	TGTGCCAGCAGCTCTGGACAGACCGGGGAGCTGTTTTTT	CASSSGQTGELFF
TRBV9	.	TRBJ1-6	TGTGCCAGCAGCGTAAGAAGCGGCTCACCCCTCCACTTT	CASSVRSGSPLHF
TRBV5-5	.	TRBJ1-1	TGTGCCAGCAGCTTAGAACACCCGAACACTGAAGCTTTCTTT	CASSLEHPNTEAFF